Included here is one T cell receptor beta chain sequence, with context. The sample originates from a study of monozygotic twins with inflammatory bowel disease. Following a re-call of the 5' RACE reads, TCRdb has one entry per CDR3 protein and lacks DNA. The data show about 300,000 distinct CDR3 sequences, and the top ten clones hold roughly 5.8%. This CDR3 spans 14 amino acids. The blood volume drawn from each donor was 2 to 3 ml. Sequencing was carried out using blood. The rearrangement joins TRBV12-3 or TRBV12-4 to TRBJ2-6; TCRdb designates TRBD1, a call that cannot be tested without DNA. This TCR derives from a human donor with ulcerative colitis or Crohn's disease, or a healthy co-twin of an affected twin (not recorded which). Here the CDR3 reads CASRTGTGANVLTF.